This TCR beta chain was identified in a study of blood T cell repertoires in COVID-19 (dated by TCRdb to 2018 to 2021). Regarding the complete study: Samples from collaborators originated in the United States, Italy and Spain and spanned both the acute and convalescent phases of COVID-19. The repertoires were released in a freely available public database meant as a resource for research on the immune response to SARS-CoV-2. The samples were drawn from two sources: the first 160 participants of the ongoing ImmuneRACE study, and 1,200 or so subjects contributed by 6 global collaborators. HLA class I and class II types, where available, came from metadata supplied by the sample provider rather than from assay-based typing. Subjects who had been exposed to COVID-19, were actively infected with it, or had recovered from it provided the deeply sampled blood TCRbeta repertoires that made up the dataset. The prospective study material was composed of cDNA or gDNA derived from T cells, B-cell-depleted T cells, or PBMCs. Nearly every sample came with metadata listing a de-identified subject ID, COVID-19 status, age in years and sex.

Participants in the prospective study were aged roughly 18 to 100 years, lived in 20 to 25 United States geographic areas, and enrolled through a virtual design. In the prospective study, participants were assigned to cohorts based on the clinical history participants reported in a screening survey and a study questionnaire. ImmuneRACE Cohort 3 recovered participants were defined by two consecutive negative NP/OP PCR tests, healthcare professional clearance, or symptom resolution. In the prospective study, mobile phlebotomists collected whole blood, serum and a nasopharyngeal or oropharyngeal swab from each participant. Over a roughly 2-month period, participants in the prospective study had the option of providing additional blood draws and questionnaires. Before DNA extraction, blood samples from the prospective study were shipped at room temperature or frozen. Summary of the overall study and its limitations: The quantity of clinical and demographic metadata differed by source and by participant and was supplied without curation.

The immunoSEQ Assay, a bias-controlled multiplex PCR, was used to amplify TCRbeta CDR3 regions from genomic DNA. The study's processing was this. Nucleated cell counts per sample were estimated from amplification of reference gene primers within the assay. To quantify the absolute abundance of each unique TCRbeta CDR3 rearrangement, sequence reads were collapsed and filtered. For each sample, productive Simpson clonality was calculated as the square root of Simpson's diversity index over productive rearrangements. TCRdb's version of the immuneACCESS table is confined to in-frame rearrangements and falls short of the full clone set. An unresolved V gene accounts for under half of the shortfall where checked; the remainder is of unknown origin. The DNA was the basis for D and trimming; V, J and clone size are from that table. The sample table records a few hundred thousand clones; 80% to 90% of these occur just once. Of the sample, 3.5% to 5.5% falls within the top ten clones.

From the cysteine up to the phenylalanine, the CDR3 has a length of 14 residues. Only CDR3 DNA is held: 42 bases, read in frame from base 1. CDR1 MRHNA and CDR2 SNTAGT were looked up in the germline V gene. Here V drops 4 bases and J drops 6 bases, and the junction holds 1 base not matched to any gene. About this clone itself: The clone's antigen remains unknown. Base qualities were left out, and no much larger clone turns up one base away.

The chain was built from TRBV6-4 and TRBJ2-1; 12 bases in the junction line up with TRBD2. The material sequenced was PBMCs or T cells enriched from blood (not recorded which). This clonotype was sampled from a woman between 25 and 40 years old who had recovered from COVID-19. The base sequence is TGTGCCAGCAGTGGACTAGCGGGAGCCAATGAGCAGTTCTTC. The encoded protein is CASSGLAGANEQFF.